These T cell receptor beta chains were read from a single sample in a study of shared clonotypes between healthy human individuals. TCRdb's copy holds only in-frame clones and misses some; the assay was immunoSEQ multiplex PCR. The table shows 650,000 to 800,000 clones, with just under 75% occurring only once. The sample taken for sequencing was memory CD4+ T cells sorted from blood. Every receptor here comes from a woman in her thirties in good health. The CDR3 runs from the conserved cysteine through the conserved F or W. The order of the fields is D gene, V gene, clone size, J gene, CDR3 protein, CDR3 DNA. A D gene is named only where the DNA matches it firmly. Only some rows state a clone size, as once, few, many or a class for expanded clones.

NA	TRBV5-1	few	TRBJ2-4	CASSLSNGYF	TGCGCCAGCAGCTTGAGTAACGGGTACTTC
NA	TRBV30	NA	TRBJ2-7	CAWSVAYEQYF	TGTGCCTGGAGTGTCGCATACGAGCAGTACTTC
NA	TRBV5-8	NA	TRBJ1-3	CASSFSGNTIYF	TGTGCCAGCAGCTTTTCCGGAAACACCATATATTTT
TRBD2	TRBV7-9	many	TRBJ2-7	CASSLGLAGYEQYF	TGTGCCAGCAGCTTAGGGCTAGCGGGCTACGAGCAGTACTTC
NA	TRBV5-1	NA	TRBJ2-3	CASSLEFREADTQYF	TGCGCCAGCAGCTTGGAGTTCAGGGAGGCAGATACGCAGTATTTT
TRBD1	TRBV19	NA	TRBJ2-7	CASSQLPGQGGPRSYEQYF	TGTGCCAGTAGCCAGTTACCGGGACAGGGAGGCCCCCGATCCTACGAGCAGTACTTC
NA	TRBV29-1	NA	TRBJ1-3	CSVPGMDSGNTIYF	TGCAGCGTTCCAGGGATGGACTCTGGAAACACCATATATTTT
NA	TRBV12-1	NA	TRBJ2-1	CASSFALGSQEQFF	NA
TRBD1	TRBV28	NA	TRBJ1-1	CASSPGQGANTEAFF	TGTGCCAGCAGTCCGGGACAGGGAGCGAACACTGAAGCTTTCTTT
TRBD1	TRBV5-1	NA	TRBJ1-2	CASSPSGQVSNYGYTF	TGCGCCAGCAGCCCCTCAGGACAGGTCTCTAACTATGGCTACACCTTC
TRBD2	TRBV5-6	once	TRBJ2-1	CASSLNGGGGTYNEQFF	TGTGCCAGCAGCTTGAATGGCGGCGGGGGAACCTACAATGAGCAGTTCTTC
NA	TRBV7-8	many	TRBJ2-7	CASSHWTGHLEQYF	TGTGCCAGCAGTCATTGGACTGGACACCTCGAGCAGTACTTC
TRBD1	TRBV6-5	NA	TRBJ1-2	CASRTGGRGYTF	TGTGCCAGCAGGACAGGGGGTCGCGGCTACACCTTC
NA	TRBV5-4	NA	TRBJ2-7	CASSSPPRQSEQYF	TGTGCCAGCAGCAGTCCACCCCGGCAGAGCGAGCAGTACTTC
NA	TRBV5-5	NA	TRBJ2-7	CASSLAPQGGSYEQYF	TGTGCCAGCAGCTTGGCTCCCCAGGGGGGCTCCTACGAGCAGTACTTC
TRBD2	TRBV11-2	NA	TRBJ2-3	CASSLVGGSDYTDTQYF	TGTGCCAGCAGCTTAGTCGGCGGGAGTGATTACACAGATACGCAGTATTTT
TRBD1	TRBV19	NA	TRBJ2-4	CASSIGTGLAKNIQYF	TGTGCCAGTAGTATCGGGACAGGCCTAGCCAAAAACATTCAGTACTTC
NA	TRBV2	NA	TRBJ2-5	CASRDGEETQYF	TGTGCCAGCAGGGACGGTGAGGAGACCCAGTACTTC
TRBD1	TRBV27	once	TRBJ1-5	CASSGQGTGQPQHF	TGTGCCAGCAGTGGACAGGGGACCGGTCAGCCCCAGCATTTT
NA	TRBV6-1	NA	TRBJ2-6	CASRVAGANVLTF	TGTGCCAGCAGGGTAGCTGGGGCCAACGTCCTGACTTTC
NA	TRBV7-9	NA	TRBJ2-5	CASTESQGQETQYF	TGTGCCAGCACCGAATCACAGGGTCAAGAGACCCAGTACTTC
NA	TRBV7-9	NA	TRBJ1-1	CASSLQGNEAFF	TGTGCCAGCAGCCTCCAGGGAAACGAAGCTTTCTTT
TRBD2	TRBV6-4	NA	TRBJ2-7	CASNPLAGAYEQYF	TGTGCCAGCAACCCACTAGCGGGAGCCTACGAGCAGTACTTC
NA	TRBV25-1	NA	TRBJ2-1	CASILPPNNEQFF	TGTGCCAGCATCCTCCCCCCCAACAATGAGCAGTTCTTC
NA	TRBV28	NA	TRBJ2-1	CASSPIRDSQTNNEQFF	TGTGCCAGCAGTCCAATCCGGGACTCCCAGACGAACAATGAGCAGTTCTTC
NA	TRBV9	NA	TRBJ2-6	CASSVALMAGANVLTF	TGTGCCAGCAGCGTAGCTCTGATGGCTGGGGCCAACGTCCTGACTTTC
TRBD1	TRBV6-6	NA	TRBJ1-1	CASTSRGTGGTEAFF	TGTGCCAGCACCTCAAGGGGGACAGGGGGCACTGAAGCTTTCTTT
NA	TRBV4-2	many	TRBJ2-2	CASSQAGYTGELFF	TGTGCCAGCAGCCAAGCAGGGTACACCGGGGAGCTGTTTTTT
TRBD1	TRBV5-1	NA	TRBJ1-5	CASSLGTGGQDQHF	TGCGCCAGCAGCTTGGGGACAGGGGGTCAAGATCAGCATTTT
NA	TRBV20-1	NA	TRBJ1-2	CSARGGSVTF	TGCAGTGCTAGAGGTGGGAGTGTGACCTTC
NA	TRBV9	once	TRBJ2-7	CASSRGAWSSYEQYF	TGTGCCAGCAGCCGAGGGGCGTGGAGCTCCTACGAGCAGTACTTC
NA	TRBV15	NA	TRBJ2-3	CATSRGGGRGTDTQYF	TGTGCCACCAGCAGAGGAGGGGGTCGCGGCACAGATACGCAGTATTTT
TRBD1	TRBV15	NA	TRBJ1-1	CATSADRGNTEAFF	TGTGCCACCAGCGCAGACAGGGGGAACACTGAAGCTTTCTTT
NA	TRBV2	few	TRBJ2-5	CASSDGGARETQYF	TGTGCCAGCAGTGATGGGGGGGCGCGGGAGACCCAGTACTTC
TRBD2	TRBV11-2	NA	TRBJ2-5	CASSQGTSGSWETQYF	TGTGCCAGCAGCCAAGGGACTAGCGGGAGTTGGGAGACCCAGTACTTC
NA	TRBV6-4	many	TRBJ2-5	CAIVGGLKQETQYF	TGTGCCATCGTTGGGGGCCTCAAACAAGAGACCCAGTACTTC
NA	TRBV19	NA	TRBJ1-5	CASSIAQGLGDQPQHF	TGTGCCAGTAGTATAGCTCAAGGGCTCGGCGATCAGCCCCAGCATTTT
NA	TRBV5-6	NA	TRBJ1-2	CASSLPTDNYGYTF	TGTGCCAGCAGCCTGCCGACGGACAACTATGGCTACACCTTC
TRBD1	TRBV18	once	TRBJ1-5	CASSPTGHSQPQHF	TGTGCCAGCTCACCGACAGGGCACAGTCAGCCCCAGCATTTT
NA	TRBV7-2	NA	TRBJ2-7	CASSLGQHSYEQYF	TGTGCCAGCAGCTTAGGTCAGCACTCCTACGAGCAGTACTTC
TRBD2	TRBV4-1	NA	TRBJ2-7	CASSQPLSGSRSYEQYF	TGCGCCAGCAGCCAACCCCTAAGCGGGAGCCGATCCTACGAGCAGTACTTC
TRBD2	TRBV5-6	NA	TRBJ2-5	CASSLGGSGRGETQYF	TGTGCCAGCAGCCTGGGTGGCAGCGGGAGGGGCGAGACCCAGTACTTC